The 14 T cell receptor beta chains below all came from one sample that was sequenced in a study of PD-L1 blockade in urothelial cancer. Time point meaning: pretreatment peripheral blood. TCRdb's table, derived via immunoSEQ multiplex PCR, lists solely in-frame clones and lacks some. The data hold tens of thousands of clones, with 75% to 90% observed a single time. Sample: PBMCs, taken around atezolizumab (anti-PD-L1) treatment. These receptors originate from a man aged 65-85 years with urothelial cancer.

V is TRBV7-9 and J is TRBJ2-1, with D possibly TRBD2 on 5 matching bases. Deletions cut 5 bases from V and 1 base from J, with 9 bases between. The CDR3 runs 14 residues. CDR1 is SEHNR and CDR2 is FQNEAQ in the germline V gene (reference sequence). The CDR3 DNA follows: TGTGCCAGCAGCCTTAGCGTATCCTACAATGAGCAGTTCTTC. This sequence encodes CASSLSVSYNEQFF.

This sequence joins TRBV2 and TRBJ1-4; weak D call: TRBD1 (5 bases). CDR3 length equals 13 residues. V lost 7 bases and J lost 7, with 13 bases in between. Germline lookup yields CDR1 SNHLY and CDR2 FYNNEI. In nucleotides, the CDR3 is TGTGCCAGCAACCTCTCGGGGGGTGAAAAACTGTTTTTT. This sequence encodes CASNLSGGEKLFF.

This clone was found a few times. This rearrangement joins TRBV19 to TRBJ1-2, with TRBD1 identical over 9 bases. The CDR3 consists of 14 residues. Trimming cost V 9 bases and J 7 bases; bases outside gene matches: 12. Germline V CDR1 and CDR2: LNHDA, SQIVND (reference sequence). The DNA of the CDR3 is TGTGCCAGCCTAGGACAGGGGTATTCCAGTGGCTACACCTTC. Its protein product is CASLGQGYSSGYTF.

There are a few counts of this clone. This sequence joins TRBV11-2 and TRBJ1-5; TRBD1 matches 7 bases. CDR1 is SGHAT, CDR2 FQNNGV, per germline. With 4 bases clipped from V and 2 bases from J, the junction kept 2 bases outside the gene matches. This CDR3 has 14 amino acids. CDR3 nucleotide sequence: TGTGCCAGCAGCTCCGGACAGGGCAATCAGCCCCAGCATTTT. Protein product: CASSSGQGNQPQHF.

The rearrangement uses TRBV18 and TRBJ2-7; possibly TRBD1 for D (5 bases). CDR1 is KGHSH, CDR2 LQKENI, per germline. V lost 6 bases and J 0 bases, leaving 18 bases between the germline ends. The CDR3 loop spans 16 amino acids. The CDR3 region has the DNA TGTGCCAGCTCTGCAAGGGGTCAGCAGAGCTCCTACGAGCAGTACTTC. Translated: CASSARGQQSSYEQYF.

The chain uses TRBV6-1 and TRBJ1-3; D perhaps matches TRBD1 (5 bases). Trimming removed 0 bases at V and 8 bases at J, with 17 bases between. CDR1 and CDR2 (germline): MNHNS, SASEGT. The CDR3 extends over 16 amino acids. The CDR3 spells CASSEAWGQAGDTIYF. The CDR3, as DNA: TGTGCCAGCAGTGAAGCCTGGGGCCAGGCAGGAGACACCATATATTTT.

The CDR3 reads CASSLGAGPLVGTQYF. DNA for the CDR3: TGTGCCAGCAGCTTAGGGGCAGGCCCCCTGGTGGGGACCCAGTACTTC. This chain connects TRBV11-2 to TRBJ2-5; D remains ambiguous. Between the trimmed V and J ends, which lost 1 base and 7 bases, there was a span of 19 bases. CDR1 SGHAT and CDR2 FQNNGV come from the germline V gene. The CDR3 runs 16 residues.

This chain joins TRBV6-6 and TRBJ2-3; tentatively, D is TRBD2 (6 bases). Per the germline V gene, CDR1 is MNHNY and CDR2 is SVGAGI (reference sequence). The CDR3 contains 15 residues. V was pared by 7 bases and J by 2 bases, with 16 bases between. CDR3: CASTISGPFTDTQYF. CDR3 DNA: TGTGCCAGCACTATAAGCGGGCCTTTCACAGATACGCAGTATTTT.

The chain carries TRBV6-5 and TRBJ1-1; 7 bases map to TRBD1. V gave up 5 bases and J gave up 8 bases; unmatched junction bases: 5. CDR1 and CDR2 (germline): MNHEY, SVGAGI. CDR3 size: 12 residues. CDR3 DNA: TGTGCCAGCAGTACGACAGGGCACGAAGCTTTCTTT. Residues: CASSTTGHEAFF.

The genes are TRBV5-4 and TRBJ1-2; tentative D call: TRBD1 (5 bases). Trimming pared 3 bases from V and 1 base from J, leaving 16 bases between. Looked up from germline, CDR1 is SGHNT and CDR2 is YYREEE (reference sequence). The CDR3 loop spans 16 amino acids. The CDR3 is CASSSPGGKSNYGYTF. In DNA form, the CDR3 reads TGTGCCAGCAGCTCCCCGGGGGGGAAAAGTAACTATGGCTACACCTTC.

V and J are TRBV6-5 and TRBJ2-7; TRBD1 matches at 9 bases. The J segment lost 3 bases and the V segment lost 2 bases, leaving 5 bases of the junction unmatched. CDR3 length: 15 amino acids. The germline CDR1 and CDR2 sequences are MNHEY and SVGAGI. This CDR3 reads CASSYGTGPIYEQYF. DNA of the CDR3: TGTGCCAGCAGTTACGGGACAGGGCCAATCTACGAGCAGTACTTC.

This clone was counted only a few times. CDR3 residues: CASSLGLLNTEAFF. DNA for the CDR3: TGTGCCAGCAGCTTGGGTCTTTTGAACACTGAAGCTTTCTTT. The J gene is TRBJ1-1, the V gene TRBV5-6; D gene uncertain. The CDR3 sequence is 14 residues long. Trimming left V 0 bases short and J 0 bases short, with 6 bases between. CDR1 and CDR2 from the germline V gene are SGHDT and YYEEEE.

On this clone: A junction boundary mismatches the germline segment, possibly from a read error. The chain uses TRBV15 and TRBJ2-2, with a weak D call TRBD2 (5 bases). The CDR3 extends over 16 amino acids. Looked up from germline, CDR1 is LNHNV and CDR2 is YYDKDF (reference sequence). Here the CDR3 reads CATSRGGVANTGELLF. The CDR3 DNA reads TGTGCCACCAGCAGAGGAGGAGTAGCGAACACCGGGGAGCTGCTTTTT.

The rearrangement links TRBV5-4 to TRBJ2-3; D is possibly TRBD2 (6 bases). CDR3 length equals 13 residues. Germline V gives CDR1 SGHNT, CDR2 YYREEE (reference sequence). V lost 9 bases to trimming and J lost 6 bases, with 17 bases between them. The CDR3 DNA is TGTGCCATACTAAGGGAGGATAGTGATACGCAGTATTTT. This encodes CAILREDSDTQYF.